Below are 26 T cell receptor beta chains sequenced from a single sample in a study of blood T cell repertoires in COVID-19 (dated by TCRdb to between 2020 and 2021). To prepare the library, the immunoSEQ multiplex PCR assay was applied. TCRdb obtained this table from immuneACCESS and retained in-frame rearrangements with V and J assigned. These tables miss some clones; where compared with another copy, unresolved V genes account for less than half of the shortfall, and the remainder is unexplained. The sample table contains about 340,000 clones; only one count was recorded for 83% of them. The biggest ten clones account for around 3% of the sample. Sequencing input: peripheral blood. The receptors stem from a man aged 25 to 40 with active or convalescent COVID-19.

The gene calls are TRBV27 and TRBJ1-2; D might be TRBD1 (5 bases). The V gene's germline CDR1 is MNHEY and CDR2 SMNVEV (reference sequence). This CDR3 spans 14 amino acids. The V end lost 8 bases, the J end lost 5 bases, and 18 bases lay between the germline ends. The CDR3 bases are TGTGCCAGCGCGGAGAGAGACCCAGGGTATGGCTACACCTTC. It encodes CASAERDPGYGYTF.

This chain links TRBV4-1 with TRBJ1-5, with a weak D call TRBD1 (5 bases). There are 14 residues in the CDR3. Trimming pared 3 bases from V and 9 bases from J, leaving 15 bases between. Germline V CDR1 and CDR2: MGHRA, YSYEKL. The CDR3: CASSHENRPGPQHF. The CDR3 DNA follows: TGCGCCAGCAGCCATGAGAACAGGCCAGGGCCCCAGCATTTT.

The chain couples TRBV6-4 to TRBJ1-4, with 9 bases lining up with TRBD1. V was clipped by 6 bases and J by 8 bases; unmatched bases: 7. Per germline, CDR1 MRHNA and CDR2 SNTAGT. The CDR3 is 14 amino acids. The CDR3 region is CASRLDRGKEKLFF. CDR3 DNA: TGTGCCAGCAGATTGGACAGGGGTAAGGAAAAACTGTTTTTT.

V and J are TRBV6-4 and TRBJ1-1, with D possibly matching TRBD1 (6 bases). This CDR3 is 15 amino acids long. The germline CDR1 and CDR2 sequences are MRHNA and SNTAGT. The ends were cut back, 2 bases at V and 0 bases at J, with 10 bases in the middle. The CDR3 is CASSDAGAMNTEAFF. In DNA, the CDR3 is TGTGCCAGCAGTGACGCGGGGGCGATGAACACTGAAGCTTTCTTT.

The CDR3 here is CASSRGPIGETQYF. CDR3 DNA: TGCGCCAGCAGCCGCGGGCCGATCGGAGAGACCCAGTACTTC. This chain joins TRBV4-1 and TRBJ2-5; tentatively, D is TRBD2 (5 bases). The length of the CDR3 is 14 residues. CDR1 and CDR2 from the germline V gene are MGHRA and YSYEKL. The V and J ends lost 4 bases and 4 bases respectively, with 13 bases between them.

The J gene is TRBJ2-7, the V gene TRBV10-3, with D tentatively TRBD2 (7 bases). Germline CDR1 and CDR2: ENHRY and SYGVKD. The CDR3 has 13 residues. With 7 bases removed from V and 2 bases from J, the gap between germline ends came to 12 bases. In DNA form, the CDR3 reads TGTGCCATCACCTCCGGGGGGCCCTACGAGCAGTACTTC. It is translated as CAITSGGPYEQYF.

V is TRBV7-9 and J is TRBJ2-7; D is uncertain. Deletions cut 3 bases from V and 3 bases from J, with 9 bases between. Germline CDR1 SEHNR, CDR2 FQNEAQ (reference sequence). The CDR3 extends over 13 amino acids. The CDR3 nucleotides are TGTGCCAGCAGCTTCCTTCCAGTCTACGAGCAGTACTTC. This codes for CASSFLPVYEQYF. Full variable domain (missing parts from reference TRBV7-9 and TRBJ2-7): DTGVSQNPRHKITKRGQNVTFRCDPISEHNRLYWYRQTLGQGPEFLTYFQNEAQLEKSRLLSDRFSAERPKGSFSTLEIQRTEQGDSAMYLCASSFLPVYEQYFGPGTRLTVT.

V is TRBV7-8 and J is TRBJ2-7; 7 nucleotides align to TRBD1. V shed 5 bases and J 3 bases; nucleotides not matched to a gene: 7. Germline CDR1 is SGHVS and CDR2 is FQNEAQ. This CDR3 comprises 14 residues. The CDR3 is CASSRGGQGYEQYF. For the CDR3, the DNA is TGTGCCAGCAGCCGAGGGGGCCAGGGCTACGAGCAGTACTTC. The whole variable domain, filled in from reference TRBV7-8 and TRBJ2-7, reads GAGVSQSPRYKVAKRGQDVALRCDPISGHVSLFWYQQALGQGPEFLTYFQNEAQLDKSGLPSDRFFAERPEGSVSTLKIQRTQQEDSAVYLCASSRGGQGYEQYFGPGTRLTVT.

This clone was seen once. This chain links TRBV30 with TRBJ2-3; D possibly corresponds to TRBD2 (5 bases). The V gene lost 0 bases and the J gene lost 10 bases, with 8 bases spanning the gap. CDR1 GTSNPN and CDR2 SVGIG come from the germline V gene (reference sequence). The CDR3 is 11 residues long. Written as DNA, the CDR3 is TGTGCCTGGAGTGTACGAGGGCCGCAGTATTTT. Translating it yields CAWSVRGPQYF.

V gene TRBV4-3 combines with J gene TRBJ2-1; 7 bases are a match to TRBD2. This CDR3 comprises 14 residues. With 3 bases clipped from V and 8 bases from J, the junction kept 7 bases outside the gene matches. CDR1 is LGHNA, CDR2 YSLEER, per germline. CDR3 bases: TGCGCCAGCAGCCAGTGGGCGGGGGTGGATGAGCAGTTCTTC. Its protein product is CASSQWAGVDEQFF.

The chain couples TRBV19 to TRBJ1-2; 9 nucleotides match TRBD1. Germline CDR1 and CDR2: LNHDA and SQIVND (reference sequence). The CDR3 consists of 15 residues. The ends lost 6 bases at V and 3 bases at J; junction bases unmatched: 8. The CDR3 reads CASSPSGTGYYGYTF. The CDR3 DNA follows: TGTGCCAGTAGCCCCTCCGGGACAGGGTACTATGGCTACACCTTC.

As DNA, the CDR3 is TGTGCCAGCAGTTATGGCCATAGCATCAACACTGAAGCTTTCTTT. Its protein is CASSYGHSINTEAFF. This chain connects TRBV6-2 or TRBV6-3 to TRBJ1-1, with no clear D. The CDR3 has 15 amino acids. With 3 bases removed from V and 2 bases from J, the gap between germline ends came to 13 bases. Germline-derived CDR1 and CDR2 are MNHEY and SVGEGT.

The V call is TRBV7-8, the J call TRBJ1-4; D possibly corresponds to TRBD1 (6 bases). CDR3 length: 16 residues. The germline V and J ends were trimmed by 4 bases and 8 bases, with 20 bases remaining between them. Germline V gene lookup returns CDR1 SGHVS and CDR2 FQNEAQ. CDR3 residues: CASSSRGMGRGEKLFF. For the CDR3, the DNA is TGTGCCAGCAGCTCCAGGGGTATGGGACGTGGGGAAAAACTGTTTTTT.

The J gene is TRBJ2-3, the V gene TRBV10-3, with TRBD2 matching over 7 bases. Germline V CDR1 and CDR2: ENHRY, SYGVKD. The CDR3 spans 16 residues. With V trimmed by 2 bases and J by 0 bases, 5 bases remained unmatched. The CDR3 region is CAISEPWRGSTDTQYF. Here the CDR3 DNA reads TGTGCCATCAGTGAGCCCTGGCGGGGGAGCACAGATACGCAGTATTTT.

The chain has TRBV6-2 or TRBV6-3 and TRBJ1-1, with TRBD1 matching over 8 bases. Germline trimming cut 5 bases from V and 3 bases from J; bases unmatched to any gene: 8. CDR3 length: 15 amino acids. Germline V gene sequence: CDR1 MNHEY, CDR2 SVGEGT. This chain's CDR3 is CASSDPGGVDTEAFF. The CDR3 DNA reads TGTGCCAGCAGTGACCCAGGGGGCGTCGACACTGAAGCTTTCTTT.

A word on this clone: Relative to the germline gene, one junction end is altered; a read error may explain this. This rearrangement joins TRBV27 to TRBJ2-3; no reliable D call. Germline V gene lookup returns CDR1 MNHEY and CDR2 SMNVEV (reference sequence). The CDR3 contains 11 residues. This CDR3 is CANSPADTQYF. DNA for the CDR3: TGTGCCAACAGTCCAGCAGATACGCAGTATTTT.

This clone was picked up one time. The J gene is TRBJ2-5, the V gene TRBV5-4, with 10 bases fitting TRBD1. Germline CDR1 reads SGHNT; CDR2 reads YYREEE (reference sequence). J gave up 1 base and V 3 bases, and 3 bases lay outside the gene matches. The length of the CDR3 is 15 residues. CDR3 DNA sequence: TGTGCCAGCAGCTCGGACAGGGGGGGCCAAGAGACCCAGTACTTC. Its translation is CASSSDRGGQETQYF.

The rearrangement links TRBV4-1 to TRBJ2-7, with TRBD2 matching over 8 bases. The CDR3 runs 22 residues. J was trimmed by 2 bases and V by 5 bases; bases with no gene match: 29. The germline V gene encodes CDR1 MGHRA and CDR2 YSYEKL. CDR3 region: CASSLRIPGAAFGGRTTYEQYF. CDR3 sequence (DNA): TGCGCCAGCAGCTTACGTATCCCCGGGGCAGCGTTCGGCGGGAGGACGACCTACGAGCAGTACTTC.

This clone appeared a single time. The rearrangement joins TRBV18 to TRBJ1-2; D not resolved. This CDR3 comprises 13 residues. Germline CDR1 KGHSH, CDR2 LQKENI. Between the trimmed V and J ends, which lost 3 bases and 6 bases, there was a span of 11 bases. In nucleotides, the CDR3 is TGTGCCAGCTCACCTTTGGGCAGACATGGCTACACCTTC. Translated, it gives CASSPLGRHGYTF.

This clone has a single count. The rearrangement links TRBV7-2 to TRBJ2-6; the match to TRBD2 covers 8 bases. The CDR3 covers 16 residues. Germline CDR1 is SGHTA and CDR2 is FQGNSA. V gave up 1 base and J gave up 2 bases; unmatched junction bases: 1. In DNA, the CDR3 is TGTGCCAGCAGCTTAGTCGGGGGGGCTGGGGCCAACGTCCTGACTTTC. Translation: CASSLVGGAGANVLTF.

V is TRBV10-3 and J is TRBJ1-2; 9 bases match TRBD1. J was trimmed by 0 bases and V by 8 bases; bases with no gene match: 7. CDR1 and CDR2 from the germline V gene are ENHRY and SYGVKD. The CDR3 sequence is 15 residues long. CDR3 nucleotides: TGTGCCATCGGACAGGGGACTATGACTAACTATGGCTACACCTTC. Translated: CAIGQGTMTNYGYTF.

This clone was observed a single time. The V and J genes are TRBV2 and TRBJ1-2; D might be TRBD1 (5 bases). The CDR3 has 13 amino acids. CDR1 and CDR2 from the germline V gene are SNHLY and FYNNEI. Trimming left V 3 bases short and J 4 bases short, with 9 bases between. CDR3 DNA: TGTGCCAGCAGTGAGGGGACTGCCTATGGCTACACCTTC. It codes for CASSEGTAYGYTF. The full variable domain, in which reference TRBV2 and TRBJ1-2 provide the parts outside the CDR3, is EPEVTQTPSHQVTQMGQEVILRCVPISNHLYFYWYRQILGQKVEFLVSFYNNEISEKSEIFDDQFSVERPDGSNFTLKIRSTKLEDSAMYFCASSEGTAYGYTFGSGTRLTVV.

The chain couples TRBV9 to TRBJ2-2, with D perhaps TRBD2 (5 bases). Per the germline V gene, CDR1 is SGDLS and CDR2 is YYNGEE. The length of the CDR3 is 13 residues. With 0 bases removed from V and 7 bases from J, the gap between germline ends came to 7 bases. The CDR3 spells CASSVGGLGELFF. DNA for the CDR3: TGTGCCAGCAGCGTAGGAGGACTCGGGGAGCTGTTTTTT. The variable domain in full, completed from reference TRBV9 and TRBJ2-2, reads DSGVTQTPKHLITATGQRVTLRCSPRSGDLSVYWYQQSLDQGLQFLIQYYNGEERAKGNILERFSAQQFPDLHSELNLSSLELGDSALYFCASSVGGLGELFFGEGSRLTVL.

The chain joins TRBV7-2 to TRBJ1-5; D gene uncertain. V lost 3 bases to trimming and J lost 1 base, with 10 bases between them. CDR1 is SGHTA and CDR2 is FQGNSA in the germline V gene. The CDR3 covers 15 residues. In nucleotides, the CDR3 is TGTGCCAGCAGCTTGGGCCAGGCGAGCAATCAGCCCCAGCATTTT. The encoded protein is CASSLGQASNQPQHF.

V usage is TRBV30 and J usage is TRBJ2-1; D may be TRBD2 (6 bases). Germline lookup yields CDR1 GTSNPN and CDR2 SVGIG (reference sequence). V dropped 1 base and J dropped 2 bases, with 9 bases sitting between them. The CDR3 length is 14 residues. The DNA of the CDR3 is TGTGCCTGGAGTGAGGGGACTGCCTACAATGAGCAGTTCTTC. Protein sequence: CAWSEGTAYNEQFF.

V gene TRBV9 combines with J gene TRBJ2-3; 10 nucleotides agree with TRBD2. The CDR3 covers 16 residues. Losses at the gene ends were 0 bases for V and 5 bases for J; bases not matched to a gene: 6. Germline V gene lookup returns CDR1 SGDLS and CDR2 YYNGEE. In DNA, the CDR3 is TGTGCCAGCAGCGTAGTGGGGGCTAGCGGGAGAGATACGCAGTATTTT. Residues: CASSVVGASGRDTQYF.